This T cell receptor beta chain was obtained from a study of vaccination and CD4 T cells after COVID-19. At the Johns Hopkins FTIC core, DNA taken from cultured CD4+ T cells was sequenced by way of the Oncomine TCR Beta short-read assay. Genomic DNA from cultured CD4+ T cells was extracted. TCRdb re-analysed the PCR reads in MiXCR, keeping a single row per CDR3 protein. The data hold fewer than 11,000 distinct CDR3 sequences, with just over 55% observed a single time. This clonotype was seen only a few times. Its antigen is not identified. The treatment denotes: approximately 9-day PBMC culture with coronavirus spike peptide pools or control peptides (ViraFEST assay). Following expansion of antigen-specific T cells with peptide pools, ViraFEST then sequenced TCRs. V was cut by 7 bases and J by 2 bases, with 29 bases left in between. Germline V gene sequence: CDR1 LNHDA, CDR2 SQIVND (reference sequence). The CDR3 is made up of 19 amino acids.

The chain recombines TRBV19 with TRBJ1-2; tentative D call: TRBD1 (6 bases). The TCR sequence derives from a human donor who had recovered from COVID-19. Sequencing used CD4+ T cells from blood, cultured in vitro. CDR3 nucleotide sequence: TGTGCCAGTACCCCTCGCAAAGGAACAGGGCGAGATCAAAACTATGGCTACACCTTC. Protein sequence: CASTPRKGTGRDQNYGYTF.